The present TCR beta chain was sequenced within a study of graft-versus-host responses after intestinal transplantation. General study results and limits: Some GvH clones appeared in ileal mucosa or blood before recipient bone marrow. The study associated peak circulating GvH clone levels with early post-transplant HvG declines. Clonal ratios of graft-versus-host to host-versus-graft in allografts were high for patients exhibiting graft-donor T cell macrochimerism.

Assay used: immunoSEQ multiplex PCR; TCRdb lists only in-frame clones, some missing. Among 75,000 to 100,000 clones, about 93% were seen once, and the ten largest hold approximately 0.17%. Note on this clone: The antigen remains undetermined.

The sequenced sample was unstimulated CD4+ T cells sorted from spleen or lymph node cells, obtained before intestinal transplant. The receptor comes from a human donor who received an intestinal transplant.

The CDR3 region has the DNA TGTGCCAGCAGCCAAGTTTCCTCCTATGTCCCCTATGGCTACACCTTC. It codes for CASSQVSSYVPYGYTF. This chain uses TRBV14 with TRBJ1-2; D uncertain. The germline V and J ends were trimmed by 1 base and 4 bases, with 16 bases remaining between them. The germline V gene encodes CDR1 SGHDN and CDR2 FVKESK. This CDR3 region has 16 residues.